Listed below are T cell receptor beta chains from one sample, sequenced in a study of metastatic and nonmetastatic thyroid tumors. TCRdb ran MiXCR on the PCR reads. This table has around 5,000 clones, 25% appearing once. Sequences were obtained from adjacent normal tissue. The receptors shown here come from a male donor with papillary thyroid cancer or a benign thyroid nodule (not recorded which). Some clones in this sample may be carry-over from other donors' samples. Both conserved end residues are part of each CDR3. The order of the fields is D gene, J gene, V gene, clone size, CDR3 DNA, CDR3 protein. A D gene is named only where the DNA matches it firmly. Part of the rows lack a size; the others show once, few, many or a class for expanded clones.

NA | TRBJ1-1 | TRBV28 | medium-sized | TGTGCCAGCAGTTTCATCGAGAGGGGGGGCACTGAAGCTTTCTTT | CASSFIERGGTEAFF
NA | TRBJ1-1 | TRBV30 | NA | TGTGCCTGGAGTCCACAGGTCCCAGGCACTGAAGCTTTCTTT | CAWSPQVPGTEAFF
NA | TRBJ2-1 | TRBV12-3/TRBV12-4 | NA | TGTGCCAGCAGTTTCTGGACTGGGGACAATGAGCAGTTCTTC | CASSFWTGDNEQFF
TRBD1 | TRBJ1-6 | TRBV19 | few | TGTGCCAGTACTGGGACAGTAAATAATTCACCCCTCCACTTT | CASTGTVNNSPLHF
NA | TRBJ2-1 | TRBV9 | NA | TGTGCCAGCAGCCGCGGCGATGGCACTGAGCAGTTCTTC | CASSRGDGTEQFF
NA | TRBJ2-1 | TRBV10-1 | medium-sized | TGCGCCAGCAGTGGGCATGTGTCCAATGAGCAGTTCTTC | CASSGHVSNEQFF
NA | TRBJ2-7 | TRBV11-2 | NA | TGTGCCAGCAGCCCCCGGCCAGGGCCCTACGAGCAGTACTTC | CASSPRPGPYEQYF
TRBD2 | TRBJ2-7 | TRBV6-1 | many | TGTGCCAGCATTCTTTCTAGGGGCGGGGGGGCCTACGAGCAGTACTTC | CASILSRGGGAYEQYF
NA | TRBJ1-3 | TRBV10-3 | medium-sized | TGTGCCATCAAATATGGAAACACCATATATTTT | CAIKYGNTIYF
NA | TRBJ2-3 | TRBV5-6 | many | TGTGCCAGCAGCTTTAGGGGTGTAAGCACAGATACGCAGTATTTT | CASSFRGVSTDTQYF
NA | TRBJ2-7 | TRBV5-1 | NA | TGCGCCAGCAGCTCGACTAGTGGAGGGTCGAACGAGCAGTACTTC | CASSSTSGGSNEQYF
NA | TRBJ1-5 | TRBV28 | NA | TGTGCCAGCAGTTTTCTGGGGTTTCAGCCCCAGCATTTT | CASSFLGFQPQHF
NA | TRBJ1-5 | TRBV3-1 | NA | TGTGCCAGCAGTTCAGGACCCGCTGAATGGCAGCCCCAGCATTTT | CASSSGPAEWQPQHF
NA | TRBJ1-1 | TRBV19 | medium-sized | TGTGCCAGTAGTATTGCCGGGAGAATGAACACTGAAGCTTTCTTT | CASSIAGRMNTEAFF
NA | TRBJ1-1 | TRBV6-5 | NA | TGTGCCAGCAGTTACTCGACCGGGGGTCGCACTGAAGCTTTCTTT | CASSYSTGGRTEAFF
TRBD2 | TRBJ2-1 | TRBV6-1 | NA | TGTGCCAGCAGGAGAGGACTAGCGGGTGACAATGAGCAGTTCTTC | CASRRGLAGDNEQFF
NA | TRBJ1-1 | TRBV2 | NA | TGTGCCAGCAGCTCCTACGAGAACACTGAAGCTTTCTTT | CASSSYENTEAFF
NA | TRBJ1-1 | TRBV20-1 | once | TGCAGTGCTAGTTTTGGCCTGGAGGCAGAAGCTTTCTTT | CSASFGLEAEAFF
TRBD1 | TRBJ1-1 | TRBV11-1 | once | TGTGCCAGCAGCGCCGTCAGGGGGTTCAAAAATGAAGCTTTCTTT | CASSAVRGFKNEAFF
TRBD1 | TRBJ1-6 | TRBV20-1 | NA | TGCAGTGCTCGGGGAGGGACAGAGGTTATTTCACCCCTCCACTTT | CSARGGTEVISPLHF
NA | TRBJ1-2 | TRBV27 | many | TGTGCCAGCAGTCCCGAGGGGGGGCGCTCGGCCTATGGCTACACCTTC | CASSPEGGRSAYGYTF
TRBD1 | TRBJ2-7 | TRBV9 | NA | TGTGCCAGCAGCGAAGGGACAGGGTTATACGAGCAGTACTTC | CASSEGTGLYEQYF
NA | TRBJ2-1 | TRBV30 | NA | TGTGCCTGGAGCAAACAGGCGGGAAAGAATGTAGAGCAGTTCTTC | CAWSKQAGKNVEQFF
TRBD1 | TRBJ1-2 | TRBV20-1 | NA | TGCAGTGCTGGGACAGGGCGGGACTATGGCTACACCTTC | CSAGTGRDYGYTF